The T cell receptor beta chain under discussion was sequenced for a study of control samples from healthy donors and cancer patients. The V gene's germline CDR1 is LNHDA and CDR2 SQIVND (reference sequence). The V gene lost 1 base and the J gene lost 4 bases, with 10 bases spanning the gap. The CDR3 consists of 15 residues. TCRdb's table, derived via immunoSEQ multiplex PCR, lists solely in-frame clones and lacks some. The data show more than 110,000 clones, roughly 92% seen once. This sequence joins TRBV19 and TRBJ2-2; possibly TRBD2 for D (6 bases). This receptor was identified in a man aged 25 to 45 in good health. Sequencing was done on a sample of blood. CDR3 nucleotide sequence: TGTGCCAGTAGTATAGCGGGAGCGAGCACCGGGGAGCTGTTTTTT. Its translation: CASSIAGASTGELFF. The whole variable domain, filled in from reference TRBV19 and TRBJ2-2, reads DGGITQSPKYLFRKEGQNVTLSCEQNLNHDAMYWYRQDPGQGLRLIYYSQIVNDFQKGDIAEGYSVSREKKESFPLTVTSAQKNPTAFYLCASSIAGASTGELFFGEGSRLTVL.